The present TCR beta chain was sequenced within a study of T cells in Graves' hyperthyroidism and ophthalmopathy. Across the study: Before any treatment, at initial diagnosis, peripheral blood was collected.

Only a few counts were recorded for this clonotype. RNA transcripts yielded amplified TCR beta CDR3 regions. A first-round RT-PCR of the TCR CDR3 used the HTBI primer set. TCRdb passed the multiplex PCR reads through MiXCR, listing each CDR3 protein once. The sample includes approximately 410,000 distinct CDR3 sequences, about an eighth of them seen just once. This CDR3 has 16 amino acids. Germline CDR1 reads LNHDA; CDR2 reads SQIVND (reference sequence). Trimming pared 4 bases from V and 4 bases from J, leaving 20 bases between. The TCR originated in a woman aged 18-29 years with Graves' hyperthyroidism. Sequenced material: blood. The gene calls are TRBV19 and TRBJ2-7, with D perhaps TRBD1 or TRBD2 (5 bases each). CDR3 sequence reads: CASSTTSRDGGYEQYF. CDR3 nucleotide sequence: TGTGCCAGTAGTACGACAAGCCGGGACGGAGGTTACGAGCAGTACTTC. Drawing the rest from reference TRBV19 and TRBJ2-7, the complete variable domain is DGGITQSPKYLFRKEGQNVTLSCEQNLNHDAMYWYRQDPGQGLRLIYYSQIVNDFQKGDIAEGYSVSREKKESFPLTVTSAQKNPTAFYLCASSTTSRDGGYEQYFGPGTRLTVT.